A single sample gave rise to the 23 T cell receptor beta chains below, sequenced in a study of neurological immune-mediated disorders (dated by TCRdb to about 2019). Libraries were prepared through 5' RACE. Data came from an Illumina HiSeq 2500. TCRdb took the public reads, trimmed them with fastp at Q25, ran MiXCR for clone calling and kept in-frame beta chains. Here each entry gathers all rows of one CDR3 protein and keeps the most common genes and DNA. The sample table contains around 60,000 distinct CDR3 sequences; only one count was recorded for 3% to 4% of them. The ten biggest clones cover approximately 7% of the sample. The specimen sequenced was PBMCs. The receptors stem from a woman aged 55 to 70 with multiple sclerosis.

At least ten counts were recorded for this clonotype. J is TRBJ2-5 and V is TRBV20-1; D gene unclear. Between the trimmed V and J ends, which lost 3 bases and 4 bases, there was a span of 9 bases. Germline V lookup: CDR1 DFQATT, CDR2 SNEGSKA (reference sequence). CDR3 length: 12 amino acids. The CDR3 loop reads CSASKVAETQYF. The CDR3 coding sequence is TGCAGTGCTAGTAAAGTGGCAGAGACCCAGTACTTC.

This clonotype was counted many times. V is TRBV4-2 and J is TRBJ2-7; D may be TRBD1 (5 bases). This CDR3 comprises 14 residues. Trimming took 2 bases from V and 5 from J, leaving 13 bases between them. Looked up from germline, CDR1 is LGHNA and CDR2 is YNFKEQ. In DNA form, the CDR3 reads TGTGCCAGCAGCCAATTATTTCAGGGCCACGAGCAGTACTTC. Amino acid sequence: CASSQLFQGHEQYF.

This clonotype was counted ten times or more. This chain connects TRBV11-2 to TRBJ2-3, with unresolved D. CDR3 length equals 13 residues. The germline gives CDR1 SGHAT, CDR2 FQNNGV. V was shortened by 2 bases and J by 6 bases, with 9 bases between the two germline ends. CDR3 coding DNA: TGTGCCAGCAGCTTATTCTCTGCTGATACGCAGTATTTT. Encoded protein: CASSLFSADTQYF.

Many counts were recorded for this clonotype. This sequence joins TRBV10-3 and TRBJ1-1; D is perhaps TRBD1 (6 bases). The germline CDR1 and CDR2 sequences are ENHRY and SYGVKD. The V end lost 6 bases, the J end lost 4 bases, and 15 bases lay between the germline ends. The CDR3 contains 14 residues. The CDR3 DNA sequence: TGTGCCATCAGCAACGGGACAATTTTCACTGAAGCTTTCTTT. This translates into CAISNGTIFTEAFF.

This clonotype appeared many times. The rearrangement joins TRBV5-1 to TRBJ1-5; possible D gene TRBD1, 6 bases. The CDR3 covers 14 residues. V lost 0 bases and J 5 bases, leaving 9 bases between the germline ends. Germline CDR1 reads SGHRS; CDR2 reads YFSETQ. The CDR3 coding sequence is TGCGCCAGCAGCTTGGGACAGGCAGATCAGCCCCAGCATTTT. Translation gives CASSLGQADQPQHF.

This clonotype was observed many times. The V and J genes are TRBV27 and TRBJ2-5; no firm D call. The CDR3 runs 15 residues. Germline V lookup: CDR1 MNHEY, CDR2 SMNVEV (reference sequence). Trimming took off 5 bases at V and 1 base at J, with 14 bases between the two ends. The CDR3 region is CASSATYRSQETQYF. In nucleotides, the CDR3 is TGTGCCAGCAGTGCCACCTACCGGAGCCAAGAGACCCAGTACTTC.

This clonotype came up many times. The chain is built from TRBV20-1 and TRBJ1-5, with 7 positions matching TRBD1. V shed 3 bases and J 7 bases; nucleotides not matched to a gene: 9. Germline CDR1 DFQATT, CDR2 SNEGSKA (reference sequence). The CDR3 is made up of 14 amino acids. CDR3 sequence: CSARGDSPRQPQHF. CDR3 DNA: TGCAGTGCTAGGGGGGACAGCCCGCGACAGCCCCAGCATTTT.

This clonotype occurred many times. The chain has TRBV7-9 and TRBJ1-3; 7 positions agree with TRBD1. With 5 bases clipped from V and 0 bases from J, the junction kept 7 bases outside the gene matches. The CDR3 runs to 16 residues. Germline V gives CDR1 SEHNR, CDR2 FQNEAQ (reference sequence). Here the CDR3 DNA reads TGTGCCAGCAGCCCCTGGACAGGAGGCTCTGGAAACACCATATATTTT. Encoded protein: CASSPWTGGSGNTIYF.

The sample holds many counts of this clonotype. The chain carries TRBV10-3 and TRBJ2-3; TRBD2 aligns across 7 bases. This CDR3 comprises 15 residues. Trimming took 6 bases from V and 2 from J; bases not matched to a gene: 8. CDR1 ENHRY and CDR2 SYGVKD come from the germline V gene. The CDR3, as DNA: TGTGCCATCAGAACGGGGACTACGGACACAGATACGCAGTATTTT. It encodes CAIRTGTTDTDTQYF.

This clonotype has a count of ten or more. In DNA, the CDR3 is TGCGCCAGCAGCTTGGGCAGAGGTTCAGTTACAGATACGCAGTATTTT. It specifies CASSLGRGSVTDTQYF. The chain employs TRBV5-1 and TRBJ2-3; no definite D call. Trimming pared 0 bases from V and 3 bases from J, leaving 14 bases between. The CDR3 is 16 residues long. Germline lookup yields CDR1 SGHRS and CDR2 YFSETQ.

This clonotype was observed at least ten times. The rearrangement uses TRBV5-1 and TRBJ2-7; unclear D gene. Germline V gene sequence: CDR1 SGHRS, CDR2 YFSETQ. The CDR3 consists of 13 residues. Deletions cut 3 bases from V and 0 bases from J, with 7 bases between. CDR3 sequence reads: CASSWENSYEQYF. The DNA of the CDR3 is TGCGCCAGCAGCTGGGAAAACTCCTACGAGCAGTACTTC.

Ten or more counts support this clonotype. This chain links TRBV6-4 with TRBJ2-1, with D maybe TRBD2 (6 bases). Per the germline V gene, CDR1 is MRHNA and CDR2 is SNTAGT. The CDR3 spans 14 residues. Trimming shortened V by 0 bases and J by 7 bases, and 10 bases separated the two germline ends. CDR3 amino acids: CASSDSSRGNEQFF. CDR3 coding DNA: TGTGCCAGCAGTGACTCGTCGCGGGGAAATGAGCAGTTCTTC.

This clonotype was observed at least ten times. The V gene is TRBV20-1, the J gene TRBJ2-3, with D tentatively TRBD1 (6 bases). The CDR3 covers 15 residues. Germline V lookup: CDR1 DFQATT, CDR2 SNEGSKA (reference sequence). Trimming removed 6 bases from V and 1 base from J, with 17 bases in between. CDR3 loop: CSATRGGSGTDTQYF. In nucleotides, the CDR3 is TGCAGTGCGACACGAGGGGGATCGGGCACAGATACGCAGTATTTT.

This clonotype was seen ten or more times. This chain connects TRBV7-9 to TRBJ1-5, with D uncertain. This CDR3 comprises 12 residues. V was shortened by 1 base and J by 2 bases, with 0 bases between the two germline ends. Germline loops: CDR1 SEHNR, CDR2 FQNEAQ (reference sequence). CDR3 sequence: CASSLGNQPQHF. The CDR3 DNA reads TGTGCCAGCAGCTTAGGCAATCAGCCCCAGCATTTT.

In this sample, this clonotype turned up many times. The rearrangement links TRBV29-1 to TRBJ1-1; TRBD1 matches at 9 bases. CDR3 length equals 12 residues. The junction had 5 bases not matched to a gene; V was cut back by 2 bases and J by 10 bases. CDR1 and CDR2 (germline): SQVTM, ANQGSEA. The CDR3 bases are TGCAGCGTTGAAATACAGGGGGCGGCAGCTTTCTTT. Translated, it gives CSVEIQGAAAFF.

This clonotype was seen at least ten times. V usage is TRBV5-1 and J usage is TRBJ2-2, with a weak D call TRBD2 (5 bases). V dropped 0 bases and J dropped 8 bases, with 17 bases sitting between them. Germline lookup yields CDR1 SGHRS and CDR2 YFSETQ. CDR3 length: 16 residues. Written as DNA, the CDR3 is TGCGCCAGCAGCTTGGCCAGCGGCCGAAACGGAGGGGAGCTGTTTTTT. This translates into CASSLASGRNGGELFF.

This clonotype was detected many times. The J gene is TRBJ2-3, the V gene TRBV29-1; the match to TRBD2 covers 8 bases. The CDR3 extends over 16 amino acids. Per germline, CDR1 SQVTM and CDR2 ANQGSEA. V lost 4 bases and J lost 0; bases outside the gene matches: 9. This CDR3 is CSVGAGVSYSTDTQYF. CDR3 nucleotide sequence: TGCAGCGTTGGAGCGGGGGTCTCTTATAGCACAGATACGCAGTATTTT.

This clonotype occurred many times. This chain joins TRBV12-3 or TRBV12-4 and TRBJ2-1; tentatively, D is TRBD2 (5 bases). The CDR3 loop spans 14 amino acids. The ends were cut back, 5 bases at V and 7 bases at J, with 15 bases in the middle. The CDR3 coding sequence is TGTGCCAGCAGTCTCACTAGTTTTCCGAATGAGCAGTTCTTC. Protein product: CASSLTSFPNEQFF.

The sample holds many counts of this clonotype. The rearrangement uses TRBV4-1 and TRBJ2-2; D not resolved. Trimming took off 0 bases at V and 7 bases at J, with 15 bases between the two ends. In germline, CDR1 is MGHRA, CDR2 YSYEKL. This CDR3 has 16 amino acids. CDR3 nucleotide sequence: TGCGCCAGCAGCCAAGACCGGCTAGTTTCGAACGGGGAGCTGTTTTTT. It is translated as CASSQDRLVSNGELFF.

This clonotype was seen ten or more times. CDR3 bases: TGCAGCGCCGGACAGACGGAAAACACTGAAGCTTTCTTT. This translates into CSAGQTENTEAFF. V gene TRBV29-1 combines with J gene TRBJ1-1, with a possible D match to TRBD1 (6 bases). V was shortened by 7 bases and J by 2 bases, with 14 bases between the two germline ends. CDR3 length equals 13 residues. CDR1 is SQVTM and CDR2 is ANQGSEA in the germline V gene.

This clonotype has just a few counts. The rearrangement joins TRBV27 to TRBJ2-3; D ambiguous. CDR3 length equals 14 residues. In germline, CDR1 is MNHEY, CDR2 SMNVEV (reference sequence). Trimming stripped 4 bases from V and 2 bases from J, with 10 bases between. This CDR3 is CASSYGSYTDTQYF. In DNA form, the CDR3 reads TGTGCCAGCAGTTACGGGTCATACACAGATACGCAGTATTTT.

Many counts were recorded for this clonotype. The genes are TRBV2 and TRBJ1-1; D unresolved. This CDR3 is 13 amino acids long. CDR1 and CDR2 (germline): SNHLY, FYNNEI. V lost 3 bases, J lost 1 base, and 6 bases lay in between. CDR3 loop: CASSEEGNTEAFF. For the CDR3, the DNA is TGTGCCAGCAGTGAGGAGGGGAACACTGAAGCTTTCTTT.

This clonotype was recorded at least ten times. This sequence joins TRBV28 and TRBJ2-1; no reliable D call. Germline-derived CDR1 and CDR2 are MDHEN and SYDVKM. The CDR3 is 11 amino acids. V lost 9 bases and J 4 bases, leaving 7 bases between the germline ends. Written as DNA, the CDR3 is TGTGCCAGTACCGGATACAATGAGCAGTTCTTC. It is translated as CASTGYNEQFF.